The 5 T cell receptor beta chains below come from one sample, sequenced in a study of T cells in Graves' hyperthyroidism and ophthalmopathy. There were TCR beta CDR3 regions amplified from RNA transcripts. With the HTBI primer set, the TCR CDR3 went through a first round of RT-PCR. TCRdb analysed the multiplex PCR reads with MiXCR anew, one entry per CDR3 protein. The data contain 400,000 to 500,000 distinct CDR3 sequences, roughly 15% of them singletons. Material for sequencing was blood. All receptors derive from a woman aged 18 to 35 with Graves' hyperthyroidism.

This clonotype appeared many times. The chain is built from TRBV3-1 and TRBJ1-5, with unresolved D. The CDR3 runs 15 residues. The germline CDR1 and CDR2 sequences are LGHDT and YNNKEL (reference sequence). V was pared by 1 base and J by 3 bases, with 10 bases between. DNA of the CDR3: TGTGCCAGCAGCCAAGGCTCGGGGATCAATCAGCCCCAGCATTTT. This translates into CASSQGSGINQPQHF.

Comments on this clonotype: One end of the junction is discordant with germline, which a read error may explain. V and J are TRBV28 and TRBJ2-1; 10 bases fit TRBD2. Germline-derived CDR1 and CDR2 are MDHEN and SYDVKM. This CDR3 is 16 amino acids long. DNA for the CDR3: TGTGCCAGCAGTTTATGGAGCGGGAGGGGGTACAATGAGCAGCTCTTC. The encoded protein is CASSLWSGRGYNEQLF.

This clonotype occurred a few times. V is TRBV9 and J is TRBJ2-5; D call uncertain. The CDR3 length is 13 residues. Germline V gives CDR1 SGDLS, CDR2 YYNGEE. V was trimmed by 4 bases and J by 5 bases, leaving 12 bases between them. The CDR3 nucleotides are TGTGCCAGCAGCCAGACTGGGGTTGAGACCCAGTACTTC. Translation: CASSQTGVETQYF.

This clonotype was seen more than once but under ten times. The chain is built from TRBV9 and TRBJ1-6; no clear D gene. This CDR3 has 13 amino acids. The ends were cut back, 3 bases at V and 6 bases at J, with 7 bases in the middle. CDR1 is SGDLS and CDR2 is YYNGEE in the germline V gene. The CDR3 DNA reads TGTGCCAGCAGCGAGGTCTTTAATTCACCCCTCCACTTT. This sequence encodes CASSEVFNSPLHF.

A remark on this clonotype: A much larger clone differs from this one at a single base, so this may be a read error. The chain uses TRBV11-2 and TRBJ1-6; D is ambiguous. This CDR3 is built from 11 residues. Germline V gene data show CDR1 as SGHAT and CDR2 as FQNNGV. The CDR3 is CPSSGMSPLHF. For the CDR3, the DNA is TGTCCCAGCAGCGGGATGTCACCCCTCCACTTT.